The 18 T cell receptor beta chains reported below all come from one sample, sequenced in a study of T-cell memory formation after mild COVID-19. TCRdb re-called the 5' RACE reads with MiXCR, one entry per CDR3 protein. The sample records hundreds of thousands of distinct CDR3 sequences, around 28% being singletons. Sequencing was performed on PBMCs or a T cell subset sorted from them (not recorded which). These receptors all come from an adult woman who had mild COVID-19 (a few samples of this study predate the infection). Cell type and time point are not known.

This clonotype was detected only a few times. The rearrangement joins TRBV3-1 to TRBJ1-5; D is ambiguous. Germline lookup yields CDR1 LGHDT and CDR2 YNNKEL (reference sequence). The CDR3 is made up of 15 amino acids. V lost 3 bases and J 2 bases, leaving 11 bases between the germline ends. The CDR3 DNA follows: TGTGCCAGCAGCCATAACAGTTTAGGCAATCAGCCCCAGCATTTT. This gives the protein CASSHNSLGNQPQHF.

Only a few counts were recorded for this clonotype. The genes are TRBV7-2 and TRBJ2-1; 10 bases map to TRBD2. The germline V gene has CDR1 SGHTA and CDR2 FQGNSA. V trimming: 0 bases; J trimming: 7 bases; junction bases outside the gene matches: 3. The length of the CDR3 is 15 residues. The CDR3 DNA reads TGTGCCAGCAGCTTAGCGGGACTAGCGCAGAATGAGCAGTTCTTC. Translating gives CASSLAGLAQNEQFF.

The V call is TRBV4-2, the J call TRBJ2-7; D gene ambiguous. The V end lost 4 bases, the J end lost 4 bases, and 20 bases lay between the germline ends. The germline V gene encodes CDR1 LGHNA and CDR2 YNFKEQ. This CDR3 comprises 16 residues. Written as DNA, the CDR3 is TGTGCCAGCAGCCCGAGTTGGCTCGGAGAATCGTACGAGCAGTACTTC. Protein product: CASSPSWLGESYEQYF.

V and J are TRBV5-1 and TRBJ2-5; TRBD2 agrees at 10 bases. Per the germline V gene, CDR1 is SGHRS and CDR2 is YFSETQ. This CDR3 spans 16 amino acids. V lost 0 bases to trimming and J lost 2 bases; unmatched junction nucleotides: 4. This CDR3 is CASSLATSGTQETQYF. In DNA, the CDR3 is TGCGCCAGCAGCTTGGCTACTAGCGGGACACAAGAGACCCAGTACTTC.

J is TRBJ1-2 and V is TRBV12-3 or TRBV12-4; possible D gene TRBD1, 6 bases. Trimming took off 8 bases at V and 5 bases at J, with 21 bases between the two ends. This CDR3 is 15 amino acids long. The CDR3 protein is CASHPRDNVAYGYTF. The CDR3 DNA reads TGTGCCAGCCACCCACGGGACAACGTCGCTTATGGCTACACCTTC.

The chain employs TRBV4-2 and TRBJ2-7, with D perhaps TRBD1 or TRBD2 (5 bases each). Looked up from germline, CDR1 is LGHNA and CDR2 is YNFKEQ. V gave up 5 bases and J gave up 6 bases, with 14 bases separating them. The length of the CDR3 is 13 residues. The CDR3 DNA is TGTGCCAGCAGCTGGGACGGGGTCACCGAGCAGTACTTC. Its protein product is CASSWDGVTEQYF.

This clonotype was picked up a small number of times. The chain combines TRBV5-1 with TRBJ2-3; tentative D call: TRBD1 (6 bases). The CDR3 runs 15 residues. Per germline, CDR1 SGHRS and CDR2 YFSETQ. V lost 4 bases and J 2 bases, leaving 14 bases between the germline ends. The CDR3 loop is CASSPRDTYTDTQYF. The CDR3 region has the DNA TGCGCCAGCAGCCCCCGGGACACTTACACAGATACGCAGTATTTT.

The table lists this clonotype with a few counts. This chain links TRBV7-6 with TRBJ2-5; D gene unclear. Deletions cut 9 bases from V and 3 bases from J, with 8 bases between. CDR3 length equals 11 residues. Germline loops: CDR1 SGHVS, CDR2 FNYEAQ. The CDR3 coding sequence is TGTGCCAGTCGAATTAAAGAGACCCAGTACTTC. Translated, it gives CASRIKETQYF.

This clonotype was counted only a few times. The chain couples TRBV18 to TRBJ2-7; D is possibly TRBD1 or TRBD2 (5 bases each). Germline-derived CDR1 and CDR2 are KGHSH and LQKENI. The CDR3 covers 14 residues. Trimming removed 7 bases from V and 2 bases from J, with 15 bases in between. The CDR3 DNA reads as TGTGCCAGCTTACCCCGGGACCCGCCCTACGAGCAGTACTTC. It codes for CASLPRDPPYEQYF.

V is TRBV2 and J is TRBJ2-2; D is unresolved. The CDR3 loop spans 14 amino acids. CDR1 and CDR2 from the germline V gene are SNHLY and FYNNEI. Trimming removed 9 bases at V and 1 base at J, with 12 bases between. The CDR3 coding sequence is TGTGCCAGATCGGCCCCGGGGAACACCGGGGAGCTGTTTTTT. This codes for CARSAPGNTGELFF.

In its sample, this clonotype was seen a few times. V gene TRBV14 combines with J gene TRBJ2-5; D is uncertain. The ends were cut back, 8 bases at V and 6 bases at J, with 13 bases in the middle. Looked up from germline, CDR1 is SGHDN and CDR2 is FVKESK. The CDR3 has 12 residues. CDR3 amino acids: CASSQNGQTQYF. The CDR3 DNA reads TGTGCCAGCTCCCAAAACGGGCAGACCCAGTACTTC.

This clonotype was observed a few times. This chain joins TRBV7-2 and TRBJ2-6; a weak D match, TRBD1 (6 bases). Trimming took off 5 bases at V and 3 bases at J, with 14 bases between the two ends. Germline values: CDR1 SGHTA, CDR2 FQGNSA. CDR3 length: 16 residues. The CDR3 DNA reads as TGTGCCAGCAGCCTTACAGGGCCTTATGGGGCCAACGTCCTGACTTTC. Its translation is CASSLTGPYGANVLTF.

This clonotype was observed a few times. The rearrangement joins TRBV7-8 to TRBJ2-7; possibly TRBD2 for D (6 bases). Germline V gene lookup returns CDR1 SGHVS and CDR2 FQNEAQ. V was clipped by 4 bases and J by 3 bases, with 22 bases between them. This CDR3 is built from 17 residues. The CDR3 bases are TGTGCCAGCAGCTCCCGCTTAGCGGCCTGGGAAATCTACGAGCAGTACTTC. Amino acids: CASSSRLAAWEIYEQYF.

The chain uses TRBV20-1 and TRBJ2-7; D possibly matches TRBD1 or TRBD2 (5 bases each). From germline, CDR1 is DFQATT and CDR2 SNEGSKA (reference sequence). Trimming left V 3 bases short and J 6 bases short, with 6 bases between. CDR3 length equals 10 residues. The CDR3 DNA is TGCAGTGCTAGGGGGGTCGAGCAGTACTTC. Translated, it gives CSARGVEQYF.

The chain has TRBV24-1 and TRBJ2-5, with D unclear. Looked up from germline, CDR1 is KGHDR and CDR2 is SFDVKD. V lost 3 bases and J lost 5, with 18 bases in between. This CDR3 is 16 amino acids long. Here the CDR3 reads CATSDPSDGFLETQYF. As DNA, the CDR3 is TGTGCCACCAGTGATCCCTCGGACGGGTTCCTGGAGACCCAGTACTTC.

This clonotype was seen more than once but under ten times. The chain is built from TRBV5-1 and TRBJ1-1, with D possibly matching TRBD1 (5 bases). V was trimmed by 3 bases and J by 3 bases, leaving 15 bases between them. Per germline, CDR1 SGHRS and CDR2 YFSETQ. The CDR3 runs to 15 residues. CDR3 sequence (DNA): TGCGCCAGCAGCTCAGACAGATTAACGGACACTGAAGCTTTCTTT. Translating it yields CASSSDRLTDTEAFF.

V gene TRBV5-4 combines with J gene TRBJ2-5, with TRBD2 matching over 14 bases. V was clipped by 5 bases and J by 4 bases; unmatched bases: 13. CDR1 SGHNT and CDR2 YYREEE come from the germline V gene (reference sequence). The CDR3 consists of 18 residues. CDR3 in amino acids: CASSFGLAGGSAGETQYF. CDR3 DNA: TGTGCCAGCAGTTTCGGACTAGCGGGAGGAAGCGCGGGAGAGACCCAGTACTTC. The variable domain in full, with the rest retrieved from reference TRBV5-4 and TRBJ2-5, is ETGVTQSPTHLIKTRGQQVTLRCSSQSGHNTVSWYQQALGQGPQFIFQYYREEENGRGNFPPRFSGLQFPNYSSELNVNALELDDSALYLCASSFGLAGGSAGETQYFGPGTRLLVL.

This chain connects TRBV20-1 to TRBJ2-1; no definite D call. This CDR3 is built from 14 residues. Trimming shortened V by 3 bases and J by 0 bases, and 9 bases separated the two germline ends. Germline V lookup: CDR1 DFQATT, CDR2 SNEGSKA (reference sequence). The CDR3, as DNA: TGCAGTGCTAGTGTGGTCAGCTCCTACAATGAGCAGTTCTTC. It codes for CSASVVSSYNEQFF.